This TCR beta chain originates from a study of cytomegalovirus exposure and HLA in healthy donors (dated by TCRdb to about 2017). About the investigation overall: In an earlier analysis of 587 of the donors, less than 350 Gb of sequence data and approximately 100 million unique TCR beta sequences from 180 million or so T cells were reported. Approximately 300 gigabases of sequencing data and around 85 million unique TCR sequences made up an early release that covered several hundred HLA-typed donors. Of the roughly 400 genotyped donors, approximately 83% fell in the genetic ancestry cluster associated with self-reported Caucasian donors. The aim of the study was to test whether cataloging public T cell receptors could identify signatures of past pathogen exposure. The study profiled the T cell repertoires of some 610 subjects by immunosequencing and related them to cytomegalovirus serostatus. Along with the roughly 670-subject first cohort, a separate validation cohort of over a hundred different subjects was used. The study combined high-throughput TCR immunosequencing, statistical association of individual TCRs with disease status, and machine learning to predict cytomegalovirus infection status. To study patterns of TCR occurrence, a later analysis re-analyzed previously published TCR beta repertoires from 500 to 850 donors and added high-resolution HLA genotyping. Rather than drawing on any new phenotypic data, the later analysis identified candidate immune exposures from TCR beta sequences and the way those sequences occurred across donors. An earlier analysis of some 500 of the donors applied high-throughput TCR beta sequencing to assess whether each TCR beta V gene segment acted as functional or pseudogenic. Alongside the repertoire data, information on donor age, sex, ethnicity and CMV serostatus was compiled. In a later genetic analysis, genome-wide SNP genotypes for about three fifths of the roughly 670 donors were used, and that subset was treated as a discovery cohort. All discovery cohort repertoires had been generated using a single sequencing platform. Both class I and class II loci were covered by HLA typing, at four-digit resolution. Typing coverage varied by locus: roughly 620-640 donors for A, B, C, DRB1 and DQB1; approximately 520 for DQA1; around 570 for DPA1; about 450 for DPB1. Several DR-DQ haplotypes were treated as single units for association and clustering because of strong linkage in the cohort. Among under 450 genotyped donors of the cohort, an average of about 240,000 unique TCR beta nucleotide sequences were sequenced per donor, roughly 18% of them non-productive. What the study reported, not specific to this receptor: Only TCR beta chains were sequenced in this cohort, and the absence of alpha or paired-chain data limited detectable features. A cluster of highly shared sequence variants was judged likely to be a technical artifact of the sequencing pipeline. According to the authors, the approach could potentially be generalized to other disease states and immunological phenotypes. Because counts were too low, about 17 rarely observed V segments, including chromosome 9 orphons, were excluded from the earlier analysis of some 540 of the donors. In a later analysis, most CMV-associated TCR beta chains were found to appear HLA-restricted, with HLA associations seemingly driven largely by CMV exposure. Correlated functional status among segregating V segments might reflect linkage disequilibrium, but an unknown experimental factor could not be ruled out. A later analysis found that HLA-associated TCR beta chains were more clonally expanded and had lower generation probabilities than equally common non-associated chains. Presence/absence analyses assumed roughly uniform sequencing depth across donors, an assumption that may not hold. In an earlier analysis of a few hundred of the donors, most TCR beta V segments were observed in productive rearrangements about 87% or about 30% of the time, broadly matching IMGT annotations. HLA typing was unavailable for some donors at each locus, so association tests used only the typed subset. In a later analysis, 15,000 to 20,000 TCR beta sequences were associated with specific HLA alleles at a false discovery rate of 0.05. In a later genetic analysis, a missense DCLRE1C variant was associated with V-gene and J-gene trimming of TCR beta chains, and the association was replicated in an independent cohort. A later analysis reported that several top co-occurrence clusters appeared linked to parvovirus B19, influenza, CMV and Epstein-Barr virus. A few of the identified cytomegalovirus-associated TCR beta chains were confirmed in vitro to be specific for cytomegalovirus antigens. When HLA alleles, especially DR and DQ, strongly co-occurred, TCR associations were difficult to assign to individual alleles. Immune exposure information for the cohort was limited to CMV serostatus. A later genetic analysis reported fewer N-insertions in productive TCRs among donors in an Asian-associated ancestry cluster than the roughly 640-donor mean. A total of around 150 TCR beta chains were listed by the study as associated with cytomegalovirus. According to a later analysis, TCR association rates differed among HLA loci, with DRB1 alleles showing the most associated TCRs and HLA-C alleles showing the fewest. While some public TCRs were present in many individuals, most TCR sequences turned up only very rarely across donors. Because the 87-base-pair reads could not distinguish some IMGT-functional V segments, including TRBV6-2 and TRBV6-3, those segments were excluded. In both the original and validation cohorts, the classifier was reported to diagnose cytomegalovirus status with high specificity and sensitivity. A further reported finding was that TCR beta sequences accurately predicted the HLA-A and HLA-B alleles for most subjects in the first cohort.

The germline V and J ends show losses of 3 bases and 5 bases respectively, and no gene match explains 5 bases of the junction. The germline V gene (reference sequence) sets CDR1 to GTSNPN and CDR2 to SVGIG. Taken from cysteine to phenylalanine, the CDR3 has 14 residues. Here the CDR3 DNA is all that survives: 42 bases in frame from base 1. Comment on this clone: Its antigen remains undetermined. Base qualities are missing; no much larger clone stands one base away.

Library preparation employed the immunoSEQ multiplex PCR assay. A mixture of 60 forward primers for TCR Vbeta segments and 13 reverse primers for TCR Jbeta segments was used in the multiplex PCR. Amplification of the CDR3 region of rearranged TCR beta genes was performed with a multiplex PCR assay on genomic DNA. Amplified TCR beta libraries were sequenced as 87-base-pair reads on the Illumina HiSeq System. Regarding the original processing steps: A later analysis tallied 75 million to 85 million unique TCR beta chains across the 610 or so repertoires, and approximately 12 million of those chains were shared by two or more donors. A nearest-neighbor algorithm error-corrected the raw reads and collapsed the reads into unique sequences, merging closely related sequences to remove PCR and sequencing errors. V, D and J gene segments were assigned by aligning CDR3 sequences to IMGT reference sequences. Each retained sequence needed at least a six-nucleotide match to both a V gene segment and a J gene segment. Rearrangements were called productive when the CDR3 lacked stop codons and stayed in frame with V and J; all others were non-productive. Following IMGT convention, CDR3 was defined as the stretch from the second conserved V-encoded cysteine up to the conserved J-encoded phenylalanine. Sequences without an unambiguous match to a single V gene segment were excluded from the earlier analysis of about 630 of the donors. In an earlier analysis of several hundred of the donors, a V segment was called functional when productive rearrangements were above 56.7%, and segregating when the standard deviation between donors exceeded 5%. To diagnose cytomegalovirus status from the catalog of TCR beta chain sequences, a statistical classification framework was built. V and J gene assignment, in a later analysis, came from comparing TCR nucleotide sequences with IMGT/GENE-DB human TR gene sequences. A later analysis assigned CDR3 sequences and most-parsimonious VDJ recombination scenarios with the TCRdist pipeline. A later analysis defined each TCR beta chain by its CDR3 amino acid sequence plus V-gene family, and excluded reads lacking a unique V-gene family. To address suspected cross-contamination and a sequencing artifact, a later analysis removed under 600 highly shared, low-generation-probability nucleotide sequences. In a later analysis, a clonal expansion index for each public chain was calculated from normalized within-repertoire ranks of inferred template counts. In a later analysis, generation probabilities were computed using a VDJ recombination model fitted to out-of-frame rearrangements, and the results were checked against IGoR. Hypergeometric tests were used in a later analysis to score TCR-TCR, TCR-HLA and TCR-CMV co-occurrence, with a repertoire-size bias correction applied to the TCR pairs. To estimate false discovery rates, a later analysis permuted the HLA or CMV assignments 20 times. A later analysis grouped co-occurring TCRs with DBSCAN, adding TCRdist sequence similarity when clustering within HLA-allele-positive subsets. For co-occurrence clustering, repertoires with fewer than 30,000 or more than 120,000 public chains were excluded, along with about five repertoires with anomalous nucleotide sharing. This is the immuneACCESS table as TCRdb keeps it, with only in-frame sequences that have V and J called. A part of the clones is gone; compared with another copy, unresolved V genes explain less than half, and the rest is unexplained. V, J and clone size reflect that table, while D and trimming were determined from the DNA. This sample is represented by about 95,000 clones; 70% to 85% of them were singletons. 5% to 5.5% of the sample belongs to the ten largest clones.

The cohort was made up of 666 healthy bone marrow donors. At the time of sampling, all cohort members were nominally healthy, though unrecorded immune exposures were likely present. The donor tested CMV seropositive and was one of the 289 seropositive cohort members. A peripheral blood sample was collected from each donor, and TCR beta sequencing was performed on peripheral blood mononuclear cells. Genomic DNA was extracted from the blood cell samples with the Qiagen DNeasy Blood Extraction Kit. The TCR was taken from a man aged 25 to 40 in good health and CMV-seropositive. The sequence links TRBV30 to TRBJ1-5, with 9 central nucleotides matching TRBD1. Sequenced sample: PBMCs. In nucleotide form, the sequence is TGTGCCTGGAGGGGACAGGGTGAATATCAGCCCCAGCATTTT. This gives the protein CAWRGQGEYQPQHF.